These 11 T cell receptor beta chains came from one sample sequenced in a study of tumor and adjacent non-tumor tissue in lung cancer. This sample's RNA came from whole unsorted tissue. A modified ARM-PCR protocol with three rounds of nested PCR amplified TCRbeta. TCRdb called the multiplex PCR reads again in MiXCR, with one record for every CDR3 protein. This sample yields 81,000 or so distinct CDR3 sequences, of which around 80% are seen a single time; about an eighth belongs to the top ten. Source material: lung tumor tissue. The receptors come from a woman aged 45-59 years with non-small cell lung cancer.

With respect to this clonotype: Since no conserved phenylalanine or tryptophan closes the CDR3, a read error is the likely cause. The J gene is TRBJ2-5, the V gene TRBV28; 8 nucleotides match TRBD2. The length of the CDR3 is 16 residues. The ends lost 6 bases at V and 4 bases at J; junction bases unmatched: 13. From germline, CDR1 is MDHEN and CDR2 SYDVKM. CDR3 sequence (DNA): TGTGCCAGCAGCCCTCCCACTAGCGGAGTAAGAGAGACCCAGTACTCC. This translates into CASSPPTSGVRETQYS.

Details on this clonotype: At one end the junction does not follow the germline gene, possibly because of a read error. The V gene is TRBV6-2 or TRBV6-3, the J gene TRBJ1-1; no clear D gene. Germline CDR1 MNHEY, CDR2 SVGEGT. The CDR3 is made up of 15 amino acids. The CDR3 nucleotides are TGTGCCAGCAGTGGTGATAGGGTCGGGTACACTGAAGCTTCCTTT. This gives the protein CASSGDRVGYTEASF.

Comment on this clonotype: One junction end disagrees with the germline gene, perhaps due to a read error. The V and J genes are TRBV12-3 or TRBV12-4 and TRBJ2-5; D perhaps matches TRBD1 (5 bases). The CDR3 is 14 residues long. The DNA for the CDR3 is TGTGCCAGCAGCTTATCGGACACCCAAGAGACCCAGTATTTC. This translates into CASSLSDTQETQYF.

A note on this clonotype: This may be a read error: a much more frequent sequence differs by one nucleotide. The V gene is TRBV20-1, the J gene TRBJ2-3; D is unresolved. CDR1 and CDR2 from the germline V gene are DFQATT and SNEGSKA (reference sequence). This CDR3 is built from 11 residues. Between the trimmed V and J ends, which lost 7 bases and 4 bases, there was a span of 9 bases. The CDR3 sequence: CSVMDPDTQYF. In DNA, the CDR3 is TGCAGTGTTATGGACCCAGATACGCAGTATTTT.

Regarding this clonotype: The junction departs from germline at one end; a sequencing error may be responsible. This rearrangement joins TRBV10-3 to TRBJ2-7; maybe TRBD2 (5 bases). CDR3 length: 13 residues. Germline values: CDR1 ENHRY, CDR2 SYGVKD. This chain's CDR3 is CAFSERSQYEQYF. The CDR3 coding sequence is TGTGCCTTCAGTGAGCGGTCGCAGTACGAGCAGTACTTC.

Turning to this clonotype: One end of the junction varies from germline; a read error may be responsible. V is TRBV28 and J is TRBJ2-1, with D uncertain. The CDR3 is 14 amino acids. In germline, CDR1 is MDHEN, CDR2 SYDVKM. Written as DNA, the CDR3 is TGTGCCAGCAGTCCGCCGGGTGCCTACATTGAGCAGTTCTTC. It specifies CASSPPGAYIEQFF.

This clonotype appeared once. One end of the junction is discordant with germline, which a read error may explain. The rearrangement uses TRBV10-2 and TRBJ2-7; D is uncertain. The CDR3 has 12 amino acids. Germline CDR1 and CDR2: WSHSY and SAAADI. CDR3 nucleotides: TGCGTCAGCTGTGAGGAAGGTTACGAGCAGTACTTC. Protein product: CVSCEEGYEQYF.

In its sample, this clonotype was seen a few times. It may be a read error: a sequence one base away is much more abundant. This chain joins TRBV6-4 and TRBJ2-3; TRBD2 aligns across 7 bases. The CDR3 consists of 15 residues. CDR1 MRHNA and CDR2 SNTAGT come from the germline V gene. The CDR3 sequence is CASSDGGSAGDTQCF. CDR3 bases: TGTGCCAGCAGTGACGGCGGGAGTGCGGGAGATACGCAGTGTTTT.

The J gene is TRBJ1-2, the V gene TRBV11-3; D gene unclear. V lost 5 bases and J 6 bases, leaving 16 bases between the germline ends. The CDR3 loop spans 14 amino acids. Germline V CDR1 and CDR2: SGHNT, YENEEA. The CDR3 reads CASSRAPEGDGYTF. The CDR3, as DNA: TGTGCCAGCAGCCGCGCCCCAGAGGGCGATGGCTACACCTTC.

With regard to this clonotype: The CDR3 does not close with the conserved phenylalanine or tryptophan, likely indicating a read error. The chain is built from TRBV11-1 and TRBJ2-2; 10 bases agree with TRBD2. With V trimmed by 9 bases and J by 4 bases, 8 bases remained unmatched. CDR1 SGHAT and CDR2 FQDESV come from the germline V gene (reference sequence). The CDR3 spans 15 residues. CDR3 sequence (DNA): TGTGCCAGTTGCTATCAGCGGGAGGGCACCGGGGAGCTGTTTATT. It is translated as CASCYQREGTGELFI.

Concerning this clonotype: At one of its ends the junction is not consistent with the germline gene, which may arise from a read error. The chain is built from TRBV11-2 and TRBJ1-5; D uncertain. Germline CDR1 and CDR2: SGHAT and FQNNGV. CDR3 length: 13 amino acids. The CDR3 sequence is CASSLRLDQPPHF. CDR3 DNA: TGTGCCAGCAGTCTGCGACTCGATCAGCCCCCGCATTTT.